Presented here are 14 T cell receptor beta chains from one specimen sequenced in a study of OX40 agonist ivuxolimab in advanced cancers. The data were produced by immunoSEQ multiplex PCR, yet TCRdb's version contains in-frame clones alone and is incomplete. Among some 71,000 clones, approximately 90% were seen once, and the ten largest hold about 14%. The source was CD4+ or CD8+ T cells sorted from blood, collected in a trial of the OX40 agonist ivuxolimab. These receptors all come from an adult with an advanced solid tumor such as melanoma, head and neck, liver or kidney cancer.

The chain couples TRBV7-6 to TRBJ2-1, with 10 bases lining up with TRBD2. CDR3 size: 15 residues. Germline V CDR1 and CDR2: SGHVS, FNYEAQ. Trimming cost V 5 bases and J 3 bases; bases outside gene matches: 4. The CDR3 region has the DNA TGTGCCAGCAGCGTTCTAGCGGGAGTCTACAATGAGCAGTTCTTC. Translation gives CASSVLAGVYNEQFF.

The chain joins TRBV7-9 to TRBJ1-5, with 7 bases matching TRBD1. CDR3 length: 15 residues. The junction had 6 bases not matched to a gene; V was cut back by 5 bases and J by 2 bases. Germline V gene sequence: CDR1 SEHNR, CDR2 FQNEAQ (reference sequence). Here the CDR3 reads CASSPQGYGNQPQHF. The CDR3 nucleotides read TGTGCCAGCAGCCCACAGGGGTATGGCAATCAGCCCCAGCATTTT.

This clone was seen a single time. The chain links TRBV9 to TRBJ2-2; D possibly corresponds to TRBD1 (5 bases). There are 15 residues in the CDR3. V lost 0 bases to trimming and J lost 4 bases, with 10 bases between them. Germline V gene lookup returns CDR1 SGDLS and CDR2 YYNGEE. The CDR3 region has the DNA TGTGCCAGCAGCGTAGCAGGGCCGGGCACCGGGGAGCTGTTTTTT. Its translation: CASSVAGPGTGELFF.

The chain uses TRBV28 and TRBJ2-3; D unresolved. This CDR3 region has 16 residues. The germline V and J ends were trimmed by 6 bases and 6 bases, with 22 bases remaining between them. Germline V CDR1 and CDR2: MDHEN, SYDVKM. Here the CDR3 DNA reads TGTGCCAGCAGCGTAGAGCCGAGCGTACAAATGGATACGCAGTATTTT. It specifies CASSVEPSVQMDTQYF.

The chain employs TRBV6-4 and TRBJ1-5, with 7 bases that match TRBD1. Trimming took 5 bases from V and 3 from J; bases not matched to a gene: 4. The CDR3 totals 14 residues. Germline lookup yields CDR1 MRHNA and CDR2 SNTAGT. CDR3: CASSPDRNNQPQHF. DNA of the CDR3: TGTGCCAGCAGTCCGGACAGGAACAATCAGCCCCAGCATTTT.

The chain recombines TRBV27 with TRBJ2-5, with D hard to call. Germline V gene data show CDR1 as MNHEY and CDR2 as SMNVEV (reference sequence). V dropped 3 bases and J dropped 5 bases, with 7 bases sitting between them. The CDR3 extends over 12 amino acids. CDR3 sequence reads: CASSFLEETQYF. CDR3 in DNA: TGTGCCAGCAGTTTCTTGGAGGAGACCCAGTACTTC.

V is TRBV7-2 and J is TRBJ2-3; TRBD2 matches 7 bases. The CDR3 covers 16 residues. Losses at the gene ends were 0 bases for V and 5 bases for J; bases not matched to a gene: 8. Germline loops: CDR1 SGHTA, CDR2 FQGNSA. CDR3 coding DNA: TGTGCCAGCAGCTTAGCGCGAAGGACTAGTCAAGATACGCAGTATTTT. Protein: CASSLARRTSQDTQYF. The full variable domain, its missing parts supplied by reference TRBV7-2 and TRBJ2-3, is GAGVSQSPSNKVTEKGKDVELRCDPISGHTALYWYRQSLGQGLEFLIYFQGNSAPDKSGLPSDRFSAERTGGSVSTLTIQRTQQEDSAVYLCASSLARRTSQDTQYFGPGTRLTVL.

This chain links TRBV13 with TRBJ2-1; 7 nucleotides align to TRBD2. The CDR3 is made up of 15 amino acids. V gave up 3 bases and J gave up 1 base; unmatched junction bases: 3. Germline V gives CDR1 PRHDT, CDR2 FYEKMQ (reference sequence). CDR3 DNA sequence: TGTGCCAGCAGCTTTGGGGGGGGTTCCTACAATGAGCAGTTCTTC. Protein: CASSFGGGSYNEQFF.

The CDR3 spells CARSLAFRAWVDNQPQHF. Here the CDR3 DNA reads TGTGCCAGAAGCTTGGCGTTTCGTGCGTGGGTGGACAATCAGCCCCAGCATTTT. This sequence joins TRBV5-3 and TRBJ1-5, with unresolved D. TRBV5-3 is placed among ORFs of uncertain function. This CDR3 contains 18 residues. V lost 0 bases and J lost 3, with 19 bases in between.

J is TRBJ2-3 and V is TRBV4-2, with D possibly TRBD1 on 6 matching bases. Germline V lookup: CDR1 LGHNA, CDR2 YNFKEQ. The CDR3 totals 19 residues. The V and J ends lost 1 base and 4 bases respectively, with 24 bases between them. The CDR3 DNA reads TGTGCCAGCAGCCAAGTTCCCCCGGGGTCGGTAGGGGGAGCAGATACGCAGTATTTT. This codes for CASSQVPPGSVGGADTQYF.

CDR3 nucleotide sequence: TGTGCCAGCAGTGTCTCTAGGCTCTACAATGAGCAGTTCTTC. It specifies CASSVSRLYNEQFF. The gene calls are TRBV6-5 and TRBJ2-1; no clear D gene. The V and J ends lost 5 bases and 3 bases respectively, with 11 bases between them. Germline loops: CDR1 MNHEY, CDR2 SVGAGI. This CDR3 has 14 amino acids.

The V call is TRBV5-6, the J call TRBJ2-5; tentatively, D is TRBD1 or TRBD2 (5 bases each). Germline loops: CDR1 SGHDT, CDR2 YYEEEE. The CDR3 spans 16 residues. V was pared by 0 bases and J by 2 bases, with 14 bases between. Here the CDR3 DNA reads TGTGCCAGCAGCTTGGAGTTAGAGGGGAGTCAAGAGACCCAGTACTTC. It specifies CASSLELEGSQETQYF. Filled out from reference TRBV5-6 and TRBJ2-5, the complete variable domain reads DAGVTQSPTHLIKTRGQQVTLRCSPKSGHDTVSWYQQALGQGPQFIFQYYEEEERQRGNFPDRFSGHQFPNYSSELNVNALLLGDSALYLCASSLELEGSQETQYFGPGTRLLVL.

This chain uses TRBV5-1 with TRBJ2-1; 9 bases map to TRBD1. Germline V CDR1 and CDR2: SGHRS, YFSETQ. Trimming took 6 bases from V and 4 from J; bases not matched to a gene: 8. The CDR3 runs 15 residues. For the CDR3, the DNA is TGCGCCAGCACCCCTGGGACAGGGCCATACAATGAGCAGTTCTTC. It is translated as CASTPGTGPYNEQFF.

In this sample, this clone turned up once. V gene TRBV2 combines with J gene TRBJ2-3, with 8 bases aligning to TRBD2. V dropped 4 bases and J dropped 3; count of bases not matched to a gene: 3. Germline CDR1 reads SNHLY; CDR2 reads FYNNEI. This CDR3 region has 14 residues. Here the CDR3 reads CASSVGGRTDTQYF. For the CDR3, the DNA is TGTGCCAGCAGTGTGGGCGGGAGGACAGATACGCAGTATTTT.